This T cell receptor beta chain was profiled in a study of blood T cell repertoires in COVID-19. Study in general: PBMCs, B-cell-depleted T cells, or T cells provided the cDNA or gDNA that made up the material.

Per the original data handling: Scientists estimated how many nucleated cells there were by amplifying reference gene primers. Profiling relied on immunoSEQ multiplex PCR, and the TCRdb table lists in-frame clones only, not all of them. V, J and clone size are those of that table, while D and trimming were read from the DNA. The sample contains under 65,000 clones, roughly 88% of which appear only once. The CDR3 is 16 residues long. Germline loops: CDR1 LNHDA, CDR2 SQIVND (reference sequence). V was trimmed by 4 bases and J by 0 bases, leaving 13 bases between them. This sequence was found in a woman aged 55-70 years with acute or convalescent COVID-19. Sequenced input: peripheral blood. The V and J genes are TRBV19 and TRBJ1-3, with a weak D call TRBD1 (5 bases). The CDR3 nucleotides are TGTGCCAGTAGTACCCAAGGGGTGAGCTCTGGAAACACCATATATTTT. Its translation: CASSTQGVSSGNTIYF.